This T cell receptor (beta chain) emerged from a study of T cell responses to AZD1222 COVID-19 vaccine. Study-wide results and caveats: Donors were chiefly white British, with a greater number of females, and clonal diversity was perhaps underestimated. Increases in Spike-specific TCR breadth and depth were seen after two AZD1222 doses.

A word on this clone: Antigen unknown.

Germline V gene sequence: CDR1 MNHNS, CDR2 SASEGT. The CDR3 loop spans 17 amino acids. V dropped 4 bases and J dropped 3 bases, with 19 bases sitting between them. Clones were read by immunoSEQ multiplex PCR, and TCRdb kept only the in-frame ones, dropping some. The repertoire includes more than 95,000 clones, roughly 88% of them detected once, and 4% to 5.5% sits in the top ten. The sample consisted of peripheral blood, taken on day 0 of MenACWY control vaccination. The clonotype was recovered from an adult in good health. The chain recombines TRBV6-1 with TRBJ2-4; either TRBD1 or TRBD2 may supply D (6 bases each). CDR3 sequence (DNA): TGTGCCAGCAGTGCGAATCACTACGGGGGCGGCAAAAACATTCAGTACTTC. This codes for CASSANHYGGGKNIQYF.